The 26 T cell receptor beta chains presented below share a single source sample, sequenced in a study of molecular identifiers for immune sequencing clone quantification. TCRdb redid the calling of the PCR reads with MiXCR, one entry per CDR3 protein. Counted here are nearly 650,000 distinct CDR3 sequences, 25% occurring once; the ten biggest clones make up approximately 0.75%. The sample comprised naive CD8+ T cells from blood, with Jurkat cell RNA spiked in. Subset described: FACS-sorted CD8+CD4-CCR7+CD45RA+ naive T cells. The source is a human donor in good health. Some libraries in this study had Jurkat cell RNA spiked in.

This clonotype was recorded a few times. The chain combines TRBV6-5 with TRBJ2-7, with 10 bases lining up with TRBD1. The CDR3 is 14 residues long. CDR1 MNHEY and CDR2 SVGAGI come from the germline V gene. J was trimmed by 6 bases and V by 4 bases; bases with no gene match: 6. CDR3 bases: TGTGCCAGCAGTTCCGGGACAGGGGTTCCCGAGCAGTACTTC. It specifies CASSSGTGVPEQYF.

This clonotype was observed at least ten times. The V call is TRBV4-3, the J call TRBJ2-6; D unclear. Germline CDR1 LGHNA, CDR2 YSLEER. The CDR3 is 16 residues long. V was clipped by 0 bases and J by 0 bases, with 6 bases between them. CDR3 DNA sequence: TGCGCCAGCAGCCAAGATTCCAGCTCTGGGGCCAACGTCCTGACTTTC. Its translation is CASSQDSSSGANVLTF.

This clonotype has ten or more counts. The chain is built from TRBV29-1 and TRBJ2-7; D possibly corresponds to TRBD1 (6 bases). The V gene lost 7 bases and the J gene lost 4 bases, with 17 bases spanning the gap. Looked up from germline, CDR1 is SQVTM and CDR2 is ANQGSEA. This CDR3 contains 13 residues. In DNA, the CDR3 is TGCAGCGCCCGGGACATGAAATTGTACGAGCAGTACTTC. Its protein product is CSARDMKLYEQYF.

This clonotype was counted only a few times. The rearrangement joins TRBV24-1 to TRBJ2-2; possibly TRBD1 for D (5 bases). Germline CDR1 reads KGHDR; CDR2 reads SFDVKD. V was cut by 2 bases and J by 0 bases, with 9 bases left in between. CDR3 size: 16 residues. The CDR3 is CATSDWSGSNTGELFF. CDR3 nucleotide sequence: TGTGCCACCAGTGATTGGTCAGGGTCGAACACCGGGGAGCTGTTTTTT.

This clonotype was counted many times. CDR3 DNA: TGCGCCAGCAGCCGCACAGAATCCTCTGGGGCCAACGTCCTGACTTTC. It yields the protein CASSRTESSGANVLTF. J is TRBJ2-6 and V is TRBV4-3; D not resolved. The CDR3 length is 16 residues. Trimming took off 4 bases at V and 0 bases at J, with 10 bases between the two ends. Germline CDR1 and CDR2: LGHNA and YSLEER.

This clonotype was detected a few times. This sequence joins TRBV28 and TRBJ2-7, with 9 positions matching TRBD1. Germline lookup yields CDR1 MDHEN and CDR2 SYDVKM. With V trimmed by 2 bases and J by 4 bases, 12 bases remained unmatched. CDR3 length equals 17 residues. DNA of the CDR3: TGTGCCAGCAGTTTAATAGCCGGGACAGGGAGCAATTACGAGCAGTACTTC. Amino acids: CASSLIAGTGSNYEQYF.

In its sample, this clonotype was seen many times. V gene TRBV12-3 or TRBV12-4 combines with J gene TRBJ2-1, with unresolved D. Trimming cost V 6 bases and J 7 bases, with 16 bases left between them. The CDR3 is 14 amino acids. The CDR3 sequence: CASSVLAPGNEQFF. The CDR3, as DNA: TGTGCCAGCAGCGTCCTCGCCCCGGGTAATGAGCAGTTCTTC.

This clonotype was seen repeatedly, ten times or more. The chain uses TRBV12-3 or TRBV12-4 and TRBJ2-7, with a tentative D call TRBD2 (5 bases). This CDR3 has 13 amino acids. Between the trimmed V and J ends, which lost 2 bases and 3 bases, there was a span of 8 bases. The CDR3 DNA follows: TGTGCCAGCAGTTTAAGAGGGTTCTACGAGCAGTACTTC. Translated: CASSLRGFYEQYF.

The table lists this clonotype with a few counts. V and J are TRBV5-1 and TRBJ2-2; no clear D. Per the germline V gene, CDR1 is SGHRS and CDR2 is YFSETQ. This CDR3 region has 13 residues. With 2 bases removed from V and 5 bases from J, the gap between germline ends came to 7 bases. The CDR3 sequence is CASSFLSTGELFF. DNA of the CDR3: TGCGCCAGCAGCTTCTTAAGTACCGGGGAGCTGTTTTTT.

This clonotype has at least ten counts. This rearrangement joins TRBV19 to TRBJ2-3; tentatively, D is TRBD1 (6 bases). Germline CDR1 and CDR2: LNHDA and SQIVND (reference sequence). The CDR3 is 15 residues long. V was trimmed by 3 bases and J by 4 bases, leaving 14 bases between them. In DNA, the CDR3 is TGTGCCAGTAGTATCCTGACAGGTGCGGCAGATACGCAGTATTTT. It encodes CASSILTGAADTQYF.

This clonotype occurred many times. Here the CDR3 reads CSVEGGTSGTADTQYF. CDR3 nucleotides: TGCAGCGTTGAAGGGGGGACTAGCGGGACCGCAGATACGCAGTATTTT. The V and J genes are TRBV29-1 and TRBJ2-3; 13 positions match TRBD2. V lost 1 base and J lost 4; bases outside the gene matches: 5. The germline V gene has CDR1 SQVTM and CDR2 ANQGSEA. The CDR3 totals 16 residues.

This clonotype was detected a few times. The rearrangement joins TRBV5-1 to TRBJ2-1; 8 bases line up with TRBD1. CDR1 and CDR2 from the germline V gene are SGHRS and YFSETQ. This CDR3 contains 13 residues. The trim removed 3 bases at V and 8 bases at J, leaving 4 bases unmatched. The CDR3 reads CASSWTGSHEQFF. CDR3 nucleotides: TGCGCCAGCAGCTGGACAGGGAGTCATGAGCAGTTCTTC.

The rearrangement uses TRBV5-1 and TRBJ2-7; D ambiguous. With 0 bases removed from V and 7 bases from J, the gap between germline ends came to 11 bases. Germline V gene sequence: CDR1 SGHRS, CDR2 YFSETQ. This CDR3 spans 13 amino acids. CDR3 region: CASSLEARWEQYF. CDR3 DNA: TGCGCCAGCAGCTTGGAGGCCCGCTGGGAGCAGTACTTC. Full variable domain (rest looked up from reference TRBV5-1 and TRBJ2-7): KAGVTQTPRYLIKTRGQQVTLSCSPISGHRSVSWYQQTPGQGLQFLFEYFSETQRNKGNFPGRFSGRQFSNSRSEMNVSTLELGDSALYLCASSLEARWEQYFGPGTRLTVT.

The chain recombines TRBV5-3 with TRBJ2-7, with D uncertain. TRBV5-3 is an open reading frame, and its role is uncertain. This CDR3 region has 14 residues. V was trimmed by 8 bases and J by 6 bases, leaving 21 bases between them. CDR3: CASGPNRNPIEQYF. The CDR3 DNA reads as TGTGCCAGCGGCCCTAACAGAAACCCCATCGAGCAGTACTTC.

Comments on this clonotype: It may be a read error: a sequence one base away is much more abundant. The CDR3 here is CASSTAEVSGPRGDGNTIYF. The CDR3 DNA is TGTGCCAGCAGCACCGCCGAGGTTTCGGGTCCCCGGGGGGACGGAAACACCATATATTTT. This chain uses TRBV7-9 with TRBJ1-3; D is perhaps TRBD1 (5 bases). Deletions cut 5 bases from V and 4 bases from J, with 30 bases between. This CDR3 comprises 20 residues. Germline lookup yields CDR1 SEHNR and CDR2 FQNEAQ (reference sequence).

This clonotype was seen many times. The rearrangement joins TRBV28 to TRBJ1-6; D unresolved. Germline values: CDR1 MDHEN, CDR2 SYDVKM. This CDR3 comprises 13 residues. V lost 7 bases and J 7 bases, leaving 11 bases between the germline ends. DNA for the CDR3: TGTGCCAGCAATTTCGCGGAAAATTCACCCCTCCACTTT. Amino acids: CASNFAENSPLHF.

This clonotype was seen a few times. The chain is built from TRBV6-2 or TRBV6-3 and TRBJ1-6; D not certain. This CDR3 comprises 14 residues. Between the trimmed V and J ends, which lost 1 base and 7 bases, there was a span of 8 bases. The germline gives CDR1 MNHEY, CDR2 SVGEGT. The CDR3 nucleotides read TGTGCCAGCAGTTACTTAAATGGAAATTCACCCCTCCACTTT. Protein sequence: CASSYLNGNSPLHF.

V gene TRBV12-3 or TRBV12-4 combines with J gene TRBJ2-6, with D hard to call. The CDR3 spans 16 residues. Trimming stripped 7 bases from V and 2 bases from J, with 15 bases between. CDR3 sequence: CASTKPWEPGANVLTF. The CDR3 coding sequence is TGTGCCAGCACCAAACCTTGGGAACCTGGGGCCAACGTCCTGACTTTC.

The genes are TRBV4-2 and TRBJ2-1; D unclear. The V gene's germline CDR1 is LGHNA and CDR2 YNFKEQ. This CDR3 is 14 amino acids long. V lost 3 bases, J lost 10 bases, and 16 bases lay in between. The CDR3 coding sequence is TGTGCCAGCAGCCATTTCTTGGATGGGCGGGAGCAGTTCTTC. It codes for CASSHFLDGREQFF.

The genes are TRBV28 and TRBJ2-1; D gene unclear. The germline V and J ends were trimmed by 3 bases and 0 bases, with 12 bases remaining between them. The CDR3 is 16 residues long. Germline assignment: CDR1 MDHEN and CDR2 SYDVKM. The CDR3, as DNA: TGTGCCAGCAGTTTTGCAGGTCGGAGCTCCTACAATGAGCAGTTCTTC. Protein: CASSFAGRSSYNEQFF.

This clonotype occurred a few times. Because the CDR3 is missing its conserved closing phenylalanine or tryptophan, this is likely a read error. V and J are TRBV27 and TRBJ1-1; 7 bases match TRBD1. Germline values: CDR1 MNHEY, CDR2 SMNVEV (reference sequence). Germline trimming cut 4 bases from V and 0 bases from J; bases unmatched to any gene: 5. The length of the CDR3 is 15 residues. As DNA, the CDR3 is TGTGCCAGCAGTTCAGGGGGGTTTGTGAACACTGAAGCTTTCATT. Translating it yields CASSSGGFVNTEAFI.

Concerning this clonotype itself: Given a much more abundant clone one base away, this may be a read error. The CDR3 sequence is CTWSGGVGEKLFF. Written as DNA, the CDR3 is TGTACCTGGAGTGGAGGGGTGGGCGAAAAACTGTTTTTT. V is TRBV30 and J is TRBJ1-4; TRBD1 is a possible D gene (5 bases). CDR1 and CDR2 (germline): GTSNPN, SVGIG (reference sequence). The CDR3 sequence is 13 residues long.

The chain combines TRBV20-1 with TRBJ2-3; 7 bases agree with TRBD1. Trimming cost V 0 bases and J 2 bases; bases outside gene matches: 5. This CDR3 is 15 amino acids long. CDR1 and CDR2 from the germline V gene are DFQATT and SNEGSKA (reference sequence). CDR3 protein: CSARDDRDLTDTQYF. In DNA form, the CDR3 reads TGCAGTGCTAGAGACGACAGGGACCTCACAGATACGCAGTATTTT.

This clonotype was counted at least ten times. This chain links TRBV20-1 with TRBJ2-3; TRBD2 is a possible D gene (6 bases). Germline CDR1 reads DFQATT; CDR2 reads SNEGSKA (reference sequence). Trimming shortened V by 2 bases and J by 6 bases, and 15 bases separated the two germline ends. The CDR3 covers 14 residues. CDR3 amino acids: CSARYTGEPDTQYF. The CDR3 bases are TGCAGTGCTAGATATACGGGGGAGCCCGATACGCAGTATTTT.

A remark on this clonotype: This could be a read error, since a much larger clone is one nucleotide away. J is TRBJ2-5 and V is TRBV4-2; D perhaps matches TRBD2 (6 bases). V was shortened by 3 bases and J by 1 base, with 15 bases between the two germline ends. The CDR3 is 16 amino acids. Germline V CDR1 and CDR2: LGHNA, YNFKEQ. The CDR3 DNA follows: TGTGCCAGCAGCCAGCTGGGGTCGGAGGGCCAAGAGACCCAGTACTTC. Translation: CASSQLGSEGQETQYF.

This clonotype was found a few times. The genes are TRBV29-1 and TRBJ2-5; 9 positions match TRBD1. The CDR3 loop spans 15 amino acids. V lost 6 bases, J lost 3 bases, and 11 bases stayed unmatched. CDR1 SQVTM and CDR2 ANQGSEA come from the germline V gene. The DNA of the CDR3 is TGCAGCGTCCATTGGACAGGGGAGGAAGAAGAGACCCAGTACTTC. This encodes CSVHWTGEEEETQYF.